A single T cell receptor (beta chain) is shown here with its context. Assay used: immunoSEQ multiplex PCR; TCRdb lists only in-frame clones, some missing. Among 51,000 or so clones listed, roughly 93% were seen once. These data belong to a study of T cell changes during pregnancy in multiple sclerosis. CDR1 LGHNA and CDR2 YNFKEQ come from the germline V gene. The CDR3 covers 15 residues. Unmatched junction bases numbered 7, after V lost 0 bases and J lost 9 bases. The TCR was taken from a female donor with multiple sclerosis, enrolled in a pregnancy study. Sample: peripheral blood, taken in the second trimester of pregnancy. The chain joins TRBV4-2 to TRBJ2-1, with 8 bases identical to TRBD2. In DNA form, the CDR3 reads TGTGCCAGCAGCCAAGATTTTAGCGGGAAGGTTGAGCAGTTCTTC. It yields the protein CASSQDFSGKVEQFF.